A selection of T cell receptor beta chains follows, all from one sample in a study of Ad26.COV2.S vaccination and SARS-CoV-2 variants. Profiling relied on immunoSEQ multiplex PCR, and the TCRdb table lists in-frame clones only, not all of them. The table lists more than 300,000 clones, 88% of them singletons. The material sequenced was peripheral blood, taken in a trial of Ad26.COV2.S vaccine versus placebo. Receptors originate from a person between 18 and 59 years old who received the Ad26.COV2.S COVID-19 vaccine or a placebo. Both conserved end residues are part of each CDR3. A D gene is named only where the DNA matches it firmly. The listing skips clone size in some rows; elsewhere it reads once, few, many or a size class.

v_call: TRBV9
clone_size: .
cdr3_length: 14
d_call: .
j_call: TRBJ2-7
cdr3_nt: TGTGCCAGCAGCGCCGACCCGGAGACCTACGAGCAGTACTTC
cdr3_aa: CASSADPETYEQYF

v_call: TRBV30
clone_size: .
cdr3_length: 13
d_call: TRBD1
j_call: TRBJ1-2
cdr3_nt: TGTGCCTGGGGGGACAGTATTAACTATGGCTACACCTTC
cdr3_aa: CAWGDSINYGYTF

v_call: TRBV5-1
clone_size: .
cdr3_length: 14
d_call: .
j_call: TRBJ1-2
cdr3_nt: TGCGCCAGCAGCCCAGATCCATTATCGTATGGCTACACCTTC
cdr3_aa: CASSPDPLSYGYTF

v_call: TRBV20-1
clone_size: .
cdr3_length: 11
d_call: .
j_call: TRBJ1-2
cdr3_nt: TGCAGTGCTAGATCAACGTATGGCTACACCTTC
cdr3_aa: CSARSTYGYTF

v_call: TRBV7-9
clone_size: .
cdr3_length: 15
d_call: .
j_call: TRBJ2-1
cdr3_nt: TGTGCCAGCAGCTTTCAAACGGGTCACCAGGATGAGCAGTTCTTC
cdr3_aa: CASSFQTGHQDEQFF

v_call: TRBV2
clone_size: .
cdr3_length: 15
d_call: TRBD1
j_call: TRBJ2-4
cdr3_nt: TGTGCCAGCAATAGAGGTGACAGGGTGGTTGACATTCAGTACTTC
cdr3_aa: CASNRGDRVVDIQYF

v_call: TRBV4-2
clone_size: .
cdr3_length: 12
d_call: .
j_call: TRBJ2-7
cdr3_nt: TGTGCCAGCAGCCATGGGCCCTACGAGCAGTACTTC
cdr3_aa: CASSHGPYEQYF

v_call: TRBV6-5
clone_size: .
cdr3_length: 15
d_call: .
j_call: TRBJ1-2
cdr3_nt: TGTGCCAGCAGTTACTCGGGGGCAGGGAACTATGGCTACACCTTC
cdr3_aa: CASSYSGAGNYGYTF

v_call: TRBV11-2
clone_size: few
cdr3_length: 16
d_call: TRBD2
j_call: TRBJ2-5
cdr3_nt: TGTGCCAGCAGCCTGGGACTAGCGGGAGTGCAAGAGACCCAGTACTTC
cdr3_aa: CASSLGLAGVQETQYF

v_call: TRBV15
clone_size: .
cdr3_length: 14
d_call: .
j_call: TRBJ1-5
cdr3_nt: TGTGCCACCAGCATCGGGGCGGGCAATCAGCCCCAGCATTTT
cdr3_aa: CATSIGAGNQPQHF

v_call: TRBV5-1
clone_size: .
cdr3_length: 14
d_call: TRBD1
j_call: TRBJ1-1
cdr3_nt: TGCGCCAGCAGCTCGACAGGGGTTGTCACTGAAGCTTTCTTT
cdr3_aa: CASSSTGVVTEAFF

v_call: TRBV19
clone_size: .
cdr3_length: 15
d_call: TRBD1
j_call: TRBJ2-7
cdr3_nt: TGTGCCAGTAGTTCGCCGGGACAGGGACGCTACGAGCAGTACTTC
cdr3_aa: CASSSPGQGRYEQYF

v_call: TRBV7-2
clone_size: .
cdr3_length: 13
d_call: .
j_call: TRBJ1-1
cdr3_nt: TGTGCCAGCGGTACGGAGCTGAACACTGAAGCTTTCTTT
cdr3_aa: CASGTELNTEAFF

v_call: TRBV3-1/TRBV3-2
clone_size: .
cdr3_length: 12
d_call: .
j_call: TRBJ2-5
cdr3_nt: TGTGCCAGCAGCCAAGTCCAAGAGACCCAGTACTTC
cdr3_aa: CASSQVQETQYF

v_call: TRBV7-9
clone_size: once
cdr3_length: 14
d_call: TRBD1
j_call: TRBJ2-1
cdr3_nt: TGTGCCAGCAGTCCCGGGACAGCAGCTCCTGAGCAGTTCTTC
cdr3_aa: CASSPGTAAPEQFF

v_call: TRBV15
clone_size: .
cdr3_length: 16
d_call: .
j_call: TRBJ1-1
cdr3_nt: TGTGCCACCAGCAGGGACCGGGACATCAAGGGTACTGAAGCTTTCTTT
cdr3_aa: CATSRDRDIKGTEAFF

v_call: TRBV6-5
clone_size: once
cdr3_length: 16
d_call: .
j_call: TRBJ2-7
cdr3_nt: TGTGCCAGCAGTTACTCCTCGCCGCCGGGGCACTACGAGCAGTACTTC
cdr3_aa: CASSYSSPPGHYEQYF

v_call: TRBV4-3
clone_size: .
cdr3_length: 19
d_call: .
j_call: TRBJ2-4
cdr3_nt: TGCGCCAGCAGCCAATTCGGGCCGGGAGAGTTGGCGGCCAAAAACATTCAGTACTTC
cdr3_aa: CASSQFGPGELAAKNIQYF

v_call: TRBV25-1
clone_size: .
cdr3_length: 11
d_call: .
j_call: TRBJ1-1
cdr3_nt: TGTGCCAGCAGTGAATTAACTGAAGCTTTCTTT
cdr3_aa: CASSELTEAFF

v_call: TRBV19
clone_size: .
cdr3_length: 14
d_call: TRBD1
j_call: TRBJ1-1
cdr3_nt: TGTGCCAGTAGCTCACAGGGGGAGAACACTGAAGCTTTCTTT
cdr3_aa: CASSSQGENTEAFF

v_call: TRBV11-3
clone_size: .
cdr3_length: 13
d_call: .
j_call: TRBJ2-7
cdr3_nt: TGTGCCAGCAGCTTACGGGGAGACTACGAGCAGTACTTC
cdr3_aa: CASSLRGDYEQYF

v_call: TRBV19
clone_size: .
cdr3_length: 14
d_call: .
j_call: TRBJ1-1
cdr3_nt: TGTGCCAGTAGTATTACAGGGATGAACACTGAAGCTTTCTTT
cdr3_aa: CASSITGMNTEAFF

v_call: TRBV11-2
clone_size: once
cdr3_length: 14
d_call: .
j_call: TRBJ1-2
cdr3_nt: TGTGCCAGCAGCTTAGCACATCTGAGCTATGGCTACACCTTC
cdr3_aa: CASSLAHLSYGYTF

v_call: TRBV7-9
clone_size: few
cdr3_length: 11
d_call: .
j_call: TRBJ2-5
cdr3_nt: TGTGCCAGCAGCCCGGCCGAGACCCAGTACTTC
cdr3_aa: CASSPAETQYF

v_call: TRBV4-3
clone_size: once
cdr3_length: 16
d_call: .
j_call: TRBJ1-3
cdr3_nt: TGCGCCAGCAGCCAAGAACTGGGACACCCTGGAAACACCATATATTTT
cdr3_aa: CASSQELGHPGNTIYF

v_call: TRBV4-3
clone_size: .
cdr3_length: 16
d_call: .
j_call: TRBJ1-1
cdr3_nt: TGCGCCAGCAGCCAAGGAGCGGGACGGACGAACACTGAAGCTTTCTTT
cdr3_aa: CASSQGAGRTNTEAFF

v_call: TRBV30
clone_size: .
cdr3_length: 12
d_call: .
j_call: TRBJ2-6
cdr3_nt: TGTGCCTGGAGCTCTGGGGCCAACGTCCTGACTTTC
cdr3_aa: CAWSSGANVLTF

v_call: TRBV11-3
clone_size: .
cdr3_length: 15
d_call: .
j_call: TRBJ2-1
cdr3_nt: TGTGCCAGCAGCTTAGGGGGTCCTTCCTACAATGAGCAGTTCTTC
cdr3_aa: CASSLGGPSYNEQFF

v_call: TRBV5-6
clone_size: .
cdr3_length: 18
d_call: TRBD2
j_call: TRBJ2-3
cdr3_nt: TGTGCCAGCAGCTTGGCCGGGGTAGCGGGTCGAGGGGCAGATACGCAGTATTTT
cdr3_aa: CASSLAGVAGRGADTQYF

v_call: TRBV3-1/TRBV3-2
clone_size: .
cdr3_length: 14
d_call: .
j_call: TRBJ2-6
cdr3_nt: TGTGCCAGCAGAACCAGCTCTGGGGCCAACGTCCTGACTTTC
cdr3_aa: CASRTSSGANVLTF

v_call: TRBV9
clone_size: .
cdr3_length: 16
d_call: TRBD1
j_call: TRBJ2-7
cdr3_nt: TGTGCCAGCAGCGCAGATACCTACAGGGGATCCTACGAGCAGTACTTC
cdr3_aa: CASSADTYRGSYEQYF

v_call: TRBV4-3
clone_size: .
cdr3_length: 15
d_call: .
j_call: TRBJ1-1
cdr3_nt: TGCGCCAGCAGCCAAGCGGGAGGGGGGAACACTGAAGCTTTCTTT
cdr3_aa: CASSQAGGGNTEAFF

v_call: TRBV2
clone_size: .
cdr3_length: 14
d_call: .
j_call: TRBJ2-6
cdr3_nt: TGTGCCAACGAGGGGGGGCATGGGGCCAACGTCCTGACTTTC
cdr3_aa: CANEGGHGANVLTF

v_call: TRBV19
clone_size: .
cdr3_length: 15
d_call: .
j_call: TRBJ2-1
cdr3_nt: TGTGCCAGTAGTAAGGTGACGGTTACCTACAATGAGCAGTTCTTC
cdr3_aa: CASSKVTVTYNEQFF

v_call: TRBV10-3
clone_size: .
cdr3_length: 15
d_call: TRBD1
j_call: TRBJ1-5
cdr3_nt: TGTGCCATCAGTGTTGGACAGGGATTCGGGCAGCCCCAGCATTTT
cdr3_aa: CAISVGQGFGQPQHF

v_call: TRBV3-1/TRBV3-2
clone_size: .
cdr3_length: 13
d_call: .
j_call: TRBJ2-3
cdr3_nt: TGTGCCAGCAGCCCGCGACAGGTCGCACCGCAGTATTTT
cdr3_aa: CASSPRQVAPQYF

v_call: TRBV6-5
clone_size: .
cdr3_length: 14
d_call: .
j_call: TRBJ1-2
cdr3_nt: TGTGCCAGCACCGTGGGGCAGCCCCTATCCGGCTACACCTTC
cdr3_aa: CASTVGQPLSGYTF

v_call: TRBV14
clone_size: .
cdr3_length: 12
d_call: .
j_call: TRBJ1-1
cdr3_nt: TGTGCCAGCAGCCGGCTGAACACTGAAGCTTTCTTT
cdr3_aa: CASSRLNTEAFF

v_call: TRBV29-1
clone_size: .
cdr3_length: 15
d_call: TRBD1
j_call: TRBJ1-2
cdr3_nt: TGCAGCGTTGTTAGATCGGGACAGGGTGGCGTCGGCTACACCTTC
cdr3_aa: CSVVRSGQGGVGYTF

v_call: TRBV7-8
clone_size: .
cdr3_length: 22
d_call: TRBD2
j_call: TRBJ2-1
cdr3_nt: TGTGCCAGCAGCCGAGGCCAACCCGTCCCGGGACTAGCGCAGCTATCCTACAATGAGCAGTTCTTC
cdr3_aa: CASSRGQPVPGLAQLSYNEQFF

v_call: TRBV30
clone_size: .
cdr3_length: 15
d_call: TRBD1
j_call: TRBJ2-1
cdr3_nt: TGTGCCTGGCTAGGGGGGACAGGGGGTAGCAATGAGCAGTTCTTC
cdr3_aa: CAWLGGTGGSNEQFF

v_call: TRBV5-1
clone_size: .
cdr3_length: 15
d_call: .
j_call: TRBJ1-1
cdr3_nt: TGCGCCAGCGGGGGGTATGCGGGAATGAACACTGAAGCTTTCTTT
cdr3_aa: CASGGYAGMNTEAFF

v_call: TRBV5-6
clone_size: .
cdr3_length: 16
d_call: .
j_call: TRBJ2-1
cdr3_nt: TGTGCCAGCAGCTTGGAGGTGGGTAGGGGATACAATGAGCAGTTCTTC
cdr3_aa: CASSLEVGRGYNEQFF